The 16 T cell receptor beta chains listed next were all sequenced from one sample in a study of blood T cell repertoires in COVID-19. Assay: immunoSEQ multiplex PCR; the TCRdb copy retains only in-frame clones and omits some. The sample records roughly 260,000 clones, about 91% being singletons. The sample was PBMCs or T cells enriched from blood (not recorded which). These receptors originate from a human donor in a cohort exposed to, infected with or recovered from COVID-19 (not recorded which). The donor label of this sample is uncertain.

In regard to this clone: The same CDR3 can be traced to other DNA sequences in this sample. The V gene is TRBV19, the J gene TRBJ1-5; D is ambiguous. This CDR3 contains 15 residues. The V gene's germline CDR1 is LNHDA and CDR2 SQIVND (reference sequence). The germline V and J ends were trimmed by 1 base and 0 bases, with 7 bases remaining between them. The CDR3 DNA is TGTGCCAGTAGTATAGCGGGGTATAGCAATCAGCCCCAGCATTTT. Amino acids: CASSIAGYSNQPQHF. The full variable domain, its missing parts supplied by reference TRBV19 and TRBJ1-5, is DGGITQSPKYLFRKEGQNVTLSCEQNLNHDAMYWYRQDPGQGLRLIYYSQIVNDFQKGDIAEGYSVSREKKESFPLTVTSAQKNPTAFYLCASSIAGYSNQPQHFGDGTRLSIL.

The chain couples TRBV5-4 to TRBJ2-1; TRBD2 aligns across 9 bases. The CDR3 extends over 16 amino acids. Losses at the gene ends were 4 bases for V and 7 bases for J; bases not matched to a gene: 12. CDR1 and CDR2 from the germline V gene are SGHNT and YYREEE (reference sequence). The CDR3 DNA sequence: TGTGCCAGCAGCCCGACCATGACTAGCGGTTATAATGAGCAGTTCTTC. As protein: CASSPTMTSGYNEQFF.

The rearrangement joins TRBV27 to TRBJ1-2; D is perhaps TRBD1 (5 bases). V shed 3 bases and J shed 10 bases, with 12 bases lying between them. This CDR3 region has 12 residues. CDR1 MNHEY and CDR2 SMNVEV come from the germline V gene (reference sequence). The CDR3 DNA follows: TGTGCCAGCAGTTTTCCAGGGAGGTACTACACCTTC. Its translation: CASSFPGRYYTF.

The chain combines TRBV20-1 with TRBJ2-5; possibly TRBD2 for D (6 bases). This CDR3 spans 11 amino acids. CDR1 and CDR2 (germline): DFQATT, SNEGSKA (reference sequence). Trimming stripped 7 bases from V and 0 bases from J, with 6 bases between. CDR3 nucleotide sequence: TGCAGTGGGGGGGACCAAGAGACCCAGTACTTC. It codes for CSGGDQETQYF.

The genes are TRBV30 and TRBJ2-5; no clear D. Per germline, CDR1 GTSNPN and CDR2 SVGIG (reference sequence). Trimming shortened V by 0 bases and J by 7 bases, and 9 bases separated the two germline ends. The CDR3 sequence is 12 residues long. CDR3 nucleotide sequence: TGTGCCTGGAGTGTACTTATCGGGACCCAGTACTTC. Its translation: CAWSVLIGTQYF.

J is TRBJ1-2 and V is TRBV2; TRBD1 might be the D (5 bases). Germline loops: CDR1 SNHLY, CDR2 FYNNEI. V was trimmed by 4 bases and J by 3 bases, leaving 9 bases between them. The CDR3 sequence is 13 residues long. The CDR3 DNA reads TGTGCCAGCAGTGGGGGCAGCTACTATGGCTACACCTTC. Residues: CASSGGSYYGYTF. The complete variable domain, with remaining parts taken from reference TRBV2 and TRBJ1-2, reads EPEVTQTPSHQVTQMGQEVILRCVPISNHLYFYWYRQILGQKVEFLVSFYNNEISEKSEIFDDQFSVERPDGSNFTLKIRSTKLEDSAMYFCASSGGSYYGYTFGSGTRLTVV.

The chain carries TRBV5-1 and TRBJ2-2, with TRBD1 matching over 10 bases. Germline V lookup: CDR1 SGHRS, CDR2 YFSETQ. With 0 bases clipped from V and 7 bases from J, the junction kept 15 bases outside the gene matches. CDR3 length: 19 residues. The CDR3 bases are TGCGCCAGCAGCTTGGTCGGAGTCCTTGGGACAGGGGAAGGCGGGGAGCTGTTTTTT. Translation: CASSLVGVLGTGEGGELFF. The full variable domain, with the rest looked up from reference TRBV5-1 and TRBJ2-2, is KAGVTQTPRYLIKTRGQQVTLSCSPISGHRSVSWYQQTPGQGLQFLFEYFSETQRNKGNFPGRFSGRQFSNSRSEMNVSTLELGDSALYLCASSLVGVLGTGEGGELFFGEGSRLTVL.

V usage is TRBV24-1 and J usage is TRBJ1-2; the D gene is possibly TRBD1 (6 bases). Germline V gene data show CDR1 as KGHDR and CDR2 as SFDVKD. The CDR3 is 14 amino acids. V was pared by 3 bases and J by 5 bases, with 12 bases between. The CDR3 reads CATSDPVQGYGYTF. In DNA form, the CDR3 reads TGTGCCACCAGTGATCCTGTACAGGGATATGGCTACACCTTC.

This chain uses TRBV6-5 with TRBJ1-4; D gene unclear. This CDR3 contains 14 residues. The V end lost 8 bases, the J end lost 3 bases, and 13 bases lay between the germline ends. Germline V gene data show CDR1 as MNHEY and CDR2 as SVGAGI. This CDR3 reads CASQPSISNEKLFF. The CDR3 DNA sequence: TGTGCCAGCCAACCATCTATCTCTAATGAAAAACTGTTTTTT.

CDR3 bases: TGTGCCAGCAGCTTAGAGAGGGCTGTCGCTGAAGCTTTCTTT. Translated: CASSLERAVAEAFF. The V and J genes are TRBV11-3 and TRBJ1-1, with D hard to call. The CDR3 contains 14 residues. V lost 0 bases and J lost 6, with 11 bases in between. CDR1 and CDR2 (germline): SGHNT, YENEEA.

The chain has TRBV5-4 and TRBJ2-5, with TRBD2 matching over 11 bases. After removal of 0 bases from V and 6 bases from J, the junction contained 10 bases not matched to a gene. This CDR3 comprises 17 residues. CDR1 and CDR2 from the germline V gene are SGHNT and YYREEE (reference sequence). DNA of the CDR3: TGTGCCAGCAGCTTGGGCGGTAGCGGGGGGGCGTGGAAGACCCAGTACTTC. Residues: CASSLGGSGGAWKTQYF.

The V gene is TRBV11-2, the J gene TRBJ1-3; 8 bases map to TRBD1. J was trimmed by 4 bases and V by 5 bases; bases with no gene match: 4. The CDR3 is 14 amino acids. Germline-derived CDR1 and CDR2 are SGHAT and FQNNGV. The CDR3 coding sequence is TGTGCCAGCAGCCGGACAGGGTCAGGAAACACCATATATTTT. It specifies CASSRTGSGNTIYF.

Only one count was recorded for this clone. The chain is built from TRBV5-8 and TRBJ2-7; TRBD1 agrees at 9 bases. V lost 3 bases to trimming and J lost 6 bases; unmatched junction nucleotides: 4. Germline CDR1 is SGHTS and CDR2 is YDEGEE. This CDR3 contains 13 residues. CDR3 nucleotides: TGTGCCAGCAGCTGGGGACAGGGATCCGAGCAGTACTTC. It encodes CASSWGQGSEQYF.

The chain employs TRBV19 and TRBJ1-5; D is perhaps TRBD1 (6 bases). The CDR3 is made up of 14 amino acids. Trimming removed 3 bases at V and 6 bases at J, with 12 bases between. The V gene's germline CDR1 is LNHDA and CDR2 SQIVND (reference sequence). The CDR3 loop reads CASSMAGDRQPQHF. For the CDR3, the DNA is TGTGCCAGTAGTATGGCAGGGGACCGTCAGCCCCAGCATTTT.

In DNA, the CDR3 is TGTGCCAGCAGCTTGGTTCAGGGACTCACCTACGAGCAGTACTTC. Translating it yields CASSLVQGLTYEQYF. The chain joins TRBV5-5 to TRBJ2-7, with D possibly being TRBD2 (6 bases). The ends were cut back, 0 bases at V and 2 bases at J, with 12 bases in the middle. Germline CDR1 and CDR2: SGHKS and YYEKEE (reference sequence). The CDR3 length is 15 residues.

A single count supports this clone. The rearrangement joins TRBV2 to TRBJ2-3; possibly TRBD2 for D (6 bases). CDR1 SNHLY and CDR2 FYNNEI come from the germline V gene. This CDR3 spans 17 amino acids. V was trimmed by 6 bases and J by 2 bases, leaving 21 bases between them. The CDR3 here is CASSAKEVGSHTDTQYF. As DNA, the CDR3 is TGTGCCAGCAGCGCAAAAGAAGTCGGGAGCCACACAGATACGCAGTATTTT.